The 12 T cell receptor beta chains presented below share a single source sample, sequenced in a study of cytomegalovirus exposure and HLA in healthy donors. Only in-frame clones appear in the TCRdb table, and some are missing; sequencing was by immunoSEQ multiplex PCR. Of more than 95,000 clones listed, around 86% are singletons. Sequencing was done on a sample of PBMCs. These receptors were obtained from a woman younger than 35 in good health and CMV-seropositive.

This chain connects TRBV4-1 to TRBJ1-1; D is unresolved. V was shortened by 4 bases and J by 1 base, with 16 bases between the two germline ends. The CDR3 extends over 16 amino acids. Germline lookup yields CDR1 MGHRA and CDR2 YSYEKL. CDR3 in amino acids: CASSPRKLIPNTEAFF. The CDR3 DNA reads TGCGCCAGCAGCCCTAGAAAGTTAATTCCGAACACTGAAGCTTTCTTT.

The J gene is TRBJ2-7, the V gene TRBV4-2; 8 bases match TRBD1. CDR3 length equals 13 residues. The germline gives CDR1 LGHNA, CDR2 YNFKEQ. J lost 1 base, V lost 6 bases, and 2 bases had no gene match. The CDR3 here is CASRDRASYEQYF. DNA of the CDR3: TGTGCCAGCAGGGACAGGGCGTCCTACGAGCAGTACTTC.

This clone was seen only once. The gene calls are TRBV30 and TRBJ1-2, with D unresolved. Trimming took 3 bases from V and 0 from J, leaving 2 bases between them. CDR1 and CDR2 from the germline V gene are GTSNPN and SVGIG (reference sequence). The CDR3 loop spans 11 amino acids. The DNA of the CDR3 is TGTGCCTGGAGCGCTAACTATGGCTACACCTTC. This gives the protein CAWSANYGYTF.

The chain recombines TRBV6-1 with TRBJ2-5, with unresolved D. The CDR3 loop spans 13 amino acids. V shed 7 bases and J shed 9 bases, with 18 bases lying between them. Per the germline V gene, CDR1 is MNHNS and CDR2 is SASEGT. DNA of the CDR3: TGTGCCAGCACATCAGCCGGAGCCGGGTCCCAGTACTTC. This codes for CASTSAGAGSQYF.

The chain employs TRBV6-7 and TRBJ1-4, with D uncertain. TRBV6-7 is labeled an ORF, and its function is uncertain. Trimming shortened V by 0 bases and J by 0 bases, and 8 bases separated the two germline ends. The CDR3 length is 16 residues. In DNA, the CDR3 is TGTGCCAGCAGTTACTCGAGGCTTGCAACTAATGAAAAACTGTTTTTT. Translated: CASSYSRLATNEKLFF.

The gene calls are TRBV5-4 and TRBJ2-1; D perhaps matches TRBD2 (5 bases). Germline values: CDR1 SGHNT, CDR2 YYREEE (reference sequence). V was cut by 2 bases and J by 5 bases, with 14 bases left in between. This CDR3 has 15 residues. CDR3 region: CASSLLVLTHNEQFF. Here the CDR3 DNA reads TGTGCCAGCAGCTTACTAGTCCTCACCCACAATGAGCAGTTCTTC.

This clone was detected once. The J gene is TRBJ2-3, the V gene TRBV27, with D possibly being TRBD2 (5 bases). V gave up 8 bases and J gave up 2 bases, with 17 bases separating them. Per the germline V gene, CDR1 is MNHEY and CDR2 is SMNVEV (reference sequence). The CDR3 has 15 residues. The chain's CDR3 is CASPRLPGPTDTQYF. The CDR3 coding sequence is TGTGCCAGCCCAAGACTACCCGGACCCACAGATACGCAGTATTTT.

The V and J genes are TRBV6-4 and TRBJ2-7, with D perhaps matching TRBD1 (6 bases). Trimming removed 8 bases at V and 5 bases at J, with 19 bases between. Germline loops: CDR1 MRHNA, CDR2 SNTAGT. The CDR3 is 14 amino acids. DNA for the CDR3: TGTGCCAGCCCGGGACACCTACTCCCAGACGAGCAGTACTTC. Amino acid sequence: CASPGHLLPDEQYF.

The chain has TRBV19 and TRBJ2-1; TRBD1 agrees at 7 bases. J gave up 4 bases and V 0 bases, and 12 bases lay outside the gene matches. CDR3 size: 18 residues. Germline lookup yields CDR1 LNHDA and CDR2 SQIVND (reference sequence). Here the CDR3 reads CASSIDPLTGTPYNEQFF. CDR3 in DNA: TGTGCCAGTAGTATAGATCCTCTGACAGGGACGCCTTACAATGAGCAGTTCTTC.

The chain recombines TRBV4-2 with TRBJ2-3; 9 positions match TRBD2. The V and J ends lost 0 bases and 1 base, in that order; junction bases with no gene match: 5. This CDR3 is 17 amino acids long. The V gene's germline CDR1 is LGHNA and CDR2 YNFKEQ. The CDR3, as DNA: TGTGCCAGCAGCCAAGATCCAAGCGGGGGGCGCACAGATACGCAGTATTTT. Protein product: CASSQDPSGGRTDTQYF.

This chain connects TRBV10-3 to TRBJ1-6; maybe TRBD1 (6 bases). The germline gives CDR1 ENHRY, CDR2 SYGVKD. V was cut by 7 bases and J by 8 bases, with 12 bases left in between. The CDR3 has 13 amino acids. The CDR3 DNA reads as TGTGCCATCAAGAAGGGGGTTGATTCACCCCTCCACTTT. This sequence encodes CAIKKGVDSPLHF.

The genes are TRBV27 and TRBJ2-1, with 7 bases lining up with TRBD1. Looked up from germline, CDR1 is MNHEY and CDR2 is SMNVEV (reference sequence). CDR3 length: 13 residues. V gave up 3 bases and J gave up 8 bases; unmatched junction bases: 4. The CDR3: CASSFVDRDEQFF. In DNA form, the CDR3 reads TGTGCCAGCAGTTTCGTCGACAGGGATGAGCAGTTCTTC.